This T cell receptor beta chain was obtained from a study of T cell responses to AZD1222 COVID-19 vaccine. Looking at the study overall: Samples with a second dose at about 4 or about 12 weeks were pooled together. Findings of the study overall: Targeting of unmutated variant regions was reportedly seen in nearly half of spike-specific TCRs. The CD4 TCRs associated with vaccination extended across spike and predominated at 160-218 and 743-854. Among AZD1222 vaccinees, only 5 to 7 were seropositive at baseline.

The CDR3 is 12 residues long. V shed 4 bases and J shed 11 bases, with 15 bases lying between them. Looked up from germline, CDR1 is SGHDT and CDR2 is YYEEEE. The data were produced by immunoSEQ multiplex PCR, yet TCRdb's version contains in-frame clones alone and is incomplete. The sample shows about 100,000 clones, around nine tenths of them seen only once. Concerning this clone: The antigen remains unidentified.

The TCR was taken from an adult in good health. The sequencing used peripheral blood, collected on day 0 of AZD1222 vaccination. The rearrangement uses TRBV5-6 and TRBJ1-1; maybe TRBD1 (6 bases). The CDR3: CASSTDGGAAFF. For the CDR3, the DNA is TGTGCCAGCAGCACCGACGGGGGGGCGGCTTTCTTT.